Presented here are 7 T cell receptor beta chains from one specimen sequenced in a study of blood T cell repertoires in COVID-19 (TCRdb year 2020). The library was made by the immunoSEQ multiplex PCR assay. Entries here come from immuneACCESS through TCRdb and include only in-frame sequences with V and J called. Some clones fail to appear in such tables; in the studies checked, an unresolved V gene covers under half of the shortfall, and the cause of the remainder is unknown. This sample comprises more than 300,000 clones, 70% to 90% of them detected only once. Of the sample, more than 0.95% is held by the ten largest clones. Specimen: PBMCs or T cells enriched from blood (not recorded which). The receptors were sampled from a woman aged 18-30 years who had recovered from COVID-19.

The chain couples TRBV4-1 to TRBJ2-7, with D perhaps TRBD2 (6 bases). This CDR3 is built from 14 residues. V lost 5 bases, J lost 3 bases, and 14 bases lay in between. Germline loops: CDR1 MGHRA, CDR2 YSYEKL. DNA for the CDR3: TGCGCCAGCAGCAGTGGGACTGTCGACTACGAGCAGTACTTC. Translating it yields CASSSGTVDYEQYF.

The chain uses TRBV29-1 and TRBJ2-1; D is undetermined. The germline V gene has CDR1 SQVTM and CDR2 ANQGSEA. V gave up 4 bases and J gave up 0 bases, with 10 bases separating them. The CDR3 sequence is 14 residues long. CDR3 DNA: TGCAGCGTTGGGGCCTCAATCTCCTACAATGAGCAGTTCTTC. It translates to CSVGASISYNEQFF.

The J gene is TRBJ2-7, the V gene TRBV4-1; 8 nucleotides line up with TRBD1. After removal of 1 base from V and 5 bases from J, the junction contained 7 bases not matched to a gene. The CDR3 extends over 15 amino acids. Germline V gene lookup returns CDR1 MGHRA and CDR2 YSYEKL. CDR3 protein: CASSQGQGLGNEQYF. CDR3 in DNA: TGCGCCAGCAGCCAAGGACAGGGGTTGGGAAACGAGCAGTACTTC.

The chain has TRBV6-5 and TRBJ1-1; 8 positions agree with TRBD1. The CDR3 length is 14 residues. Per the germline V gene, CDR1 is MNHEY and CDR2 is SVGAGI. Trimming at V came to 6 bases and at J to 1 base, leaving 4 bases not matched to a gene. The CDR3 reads CASRRDRSNTEAFF. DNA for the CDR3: TGTGCCAGCAGGAGGGACAGGTCGAACACTGAAGCTTTCTTT.

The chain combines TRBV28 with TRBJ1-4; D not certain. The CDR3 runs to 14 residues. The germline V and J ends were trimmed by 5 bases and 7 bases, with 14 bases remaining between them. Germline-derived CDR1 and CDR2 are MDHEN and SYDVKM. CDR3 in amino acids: CASSMGREGEKLFF. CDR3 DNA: TGTGCCAGCAGTATGGGGAGGGAGGGTGAAAAACTGTTTTTT.

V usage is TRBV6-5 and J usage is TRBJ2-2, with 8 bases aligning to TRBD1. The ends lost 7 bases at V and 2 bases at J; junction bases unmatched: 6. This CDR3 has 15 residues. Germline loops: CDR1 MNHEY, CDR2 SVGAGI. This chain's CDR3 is CASTRQGSNTGELFF. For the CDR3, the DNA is TGTGCCAGCACCCGACAGGGGAGTAACACCGGGGAGCTGTTTTTT.

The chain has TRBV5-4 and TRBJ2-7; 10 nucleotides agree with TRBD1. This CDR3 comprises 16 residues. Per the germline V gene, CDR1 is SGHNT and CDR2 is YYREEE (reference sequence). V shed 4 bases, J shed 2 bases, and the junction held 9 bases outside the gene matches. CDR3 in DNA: TGTGCCAGCAGCCCAACGCCGGGACAGGGGCCCTACGAGCAGTACTTC. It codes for CASSPTPGQGPYEQYF.